There are many counts of the clone carrying this T cell receptor beta chain. In the ophthalmopathy cohort, Clinical Activity Score was at least 3, NOSPECS grade at least 4, and duration under 3 months. The source of the PBMCs was less than 12 ml of fresh peripheral blood. The sample is drawn from a study of T cells in Graves' hyperthyroidism and ophthalmopathy. The CDR3 sequence is 13 residues long. Trimming removed 6 bases from V and 8 bases from J, with 16 bases in between. The germline V gene has CDR1 MNHEY and CDR2 SMNVEV (reference sequence). RNA transcripts gave rise to amplified TCR beta CDR3 regions. HTBI primers were used for first-round RT-PCR of the TCR CDR3. TCRdb recomputed calls from the multiplex PCR reads with MiXCR, one row per CDR3 protein. The repertoire includes around 360,000 distinct CDR3 sequences, 15% of them detected once, and roughly a fifth sits in the top ten.

This chain joins TRBV27 and TRBJ1-1; D is unresolved. Sequenced input: blood. This receptor was obtained from a woman aged 55-69 years with Graves' ophthalmopathy. The DNA for the CDR3 is TGTGCCAGCAGCCCCGCGGAGGGAGGAGAAGCTTTCTTT. It translates to CASSPAEGGEAFF.